This TCR beta chain was obtained from a study of early T cells in non-severe SARS-CoV-2 infection. CDR3 length: 15 amino acids. Per germline, CDR1 SGHRS and CDR2 YFSETQ. The junction had 10 bases not matched to a gene; V was cut back by 4 bases and J by 8 bases. Individual cDNA molecules each received unique molecular identifiers attached to them. TCRdb itself ran the 5' RACE reads through MiXCR, one entry per CDR3 protein. This sample has 55,000 to 75,000 distinct CDR3 sequences, with 11% found just once. The sequence was obtained from an adult who was a healthcare worker with PCR-confirmed SARS-CoV-2 infection or an uninfected control (not recorded which). The rearrangement uses TRBV5-1 and TRBJ2-1; 9 positions match TRBD2. The sequenced sample consisted of whole blood. CDR3 DNA sequence: TGCGCCAGCAGCGAGGGAGGGATAGCGGGAGATGAGCAGTTCTTC. It encodes CASSEGGIAGDEQFF.